This note documents a single T cell receptor (beta chain) sequence. One junction end does not reproduce the germline sequence, and a read error may be involved. A modified ARM-PCR protocol with three rounds of nested PCR amplified TCRbeta. TCRdb re-called the multiplex PCR reads through MiXCR, storing one row per CDR3 protein. The table lists 90,000 to 110,000 distinct CDR3 sequences, more than 70% of them singletons, with about 39% in the top ten. RNA was extracted from bulk tissue without any cell sorting. The CDR3 consists of 13 residues. The germline V gene encodes CDR1 SQVTM and CDR2 ANQGSEA. The data stem from a study of tumor and adjacent non-tumor tissue in lung cancer.

This receptor was taken from a woman in her sixties or seventies with non-small cell lung cancer. Specimen: lung tumor tissue. The chain uses TRBV29-1 and TRBJ1-1; maybe TRBD1 (6 bases). CDR3 in DNA: TGTAGCACCGGACAGATTATGAACACTGAAGCTTTCTTT. Its protein is CSTGQIMNTEAFF.